This is a list of T cell receptor beta chains from one sample in a study of blood T cells in healthy people across ages. One entry per CDR3 protein results from TCRdb running MiXCR on the 5' RACE reads. The sample records 700,000 or so distinct CDR3 sequences, about 43% being singletons. Material: blood. The receptors derive from a man older than 75 in good health. Each CDR3 is given with its conserved first and last residue. D genes are given only for firm matches. A row's size may be missing; if present it is once, few, many or a size class.

j_gene: TRBJ2-7
d_gene: .
abundance: .
v_gene: TRBV25-1
CDR3aa: CASSEPGIRYEQYF
CDR3nt: TGTGCCAGCAGTGAACCGGGAATTCGGTACGAGCAGTACTTC

j_gene: TRBJ2-7
d_gene: .
abundance: .
v_gene: TRBV7-9
CDR3aa: CASSYRGAWDEQYF
CDR3nt: TGTGCCAGCAGCTACCGGGGGGCTTGGGACGAGCAGTACTTC

j_gene: TRBJ2-1
d_gene: TRBD2
abundance: .
v_gene: TRBV20-1
CDR3aa: CSALNSGRVSNEQFF
CDR3nt: TGCAGTGCTTTAAATAGCGGGAGGGTAAGCAATGAGCAGTTCTTC

j_gene: TRBJ2-2
d_gene: TRBD1
abundance: few
v_gene: TRBV20-1
CDR3aa: CSAWDSYTGELFF
CDR3nt: TGCAGTGCTTGGGACAGCTACACCGGGGAGCTGTTTTTT

j_gene: TRBJ2-7
d_gene: TRBD2
abundance: few
v_gene: TRBV19
CDR3aa: CASSIDSGNTYEQYF
CDR3nt: TGTGCCAGTAGTATAGATAGCGGGAACACCTACGAGCAGTACTTC

j_gene: TRBJ1-2
d_gene: TRBD1
abundance: .
v_gene: TRBV6-2/TRBV6-3
CDR3aa: CASSYSGQPGYTF
CDR3nt: TGTGCCAGCAGTTACTCGGGACAGCCTGGCTACACCTTC

j_gene: TRBJ2-1
d_gene: .
abundance: .
v_gene: TRBV6-2/TRBV6-3
CDR3aa: CASSYRGFYNEQFF
CDR3nt: TGTGCCAGCAGTTACCGAGGGTTCTACAATGAGCAGTTCTTC

j_gene: TRBJ2-1
d_gene: TRBD2
abundance: .
v_gene: TRBV27
CDR3aa: CASSLWVGASGGPNEQFF
CDR3nt: TGTGCCAGCAGTTTATGGGTGGGGGCTAGCGGGGGCCCTAATGAGCAGTTCTTC

j_gene: TRBJ2-5
d_gene: .
abundance: many
v_gene: TRBV14
CDR3aa: CASSQTGAPRETQYF
CDR3nt: TGTGCCAGCAGCCAAACGGGGGCGCCAAGGGAGACCCAGTACTTC

j_gene: TRBJ2-7
d_gene: .
abundance: .
v_gene: TRBV12-3/TRBV12-4
CDR3aa: CASSLQGSGTYEQYF
CDR3nt: TGTGCCAGCAGTTTACAGGGTAGCGGAACCTACGAGCAGTACTTC

j_gene: TRBJ1-5
d_gene: .
abundance: .
v_gene: TRBV6-1
CDR3aa: CAGTESGVNQPQHF
CDR3nt: TGTGCCGGCACGGAGTCGGGAGTTAATCAGCCCCAGCATTTT

j_gene: TRBJ2-3
d_gene: .
abundance: .
v_gene: TRBV20-1
CDR3aa: CSARDGAYGTQYF
CDR3nt: TGCAGTGCTAGAGATGGGGCTTACGGTACGCAGTATTTT

j_gene: TRBJ2-7
d_gene: .
abundance: .
v_gene: TRBV7-9
CDR3aa: CASSPVLAGIGYEQYF
CDR3nt: TGTGCCAGCAGCCCCGTTTTGGCAGGGATCGGCTACGAGCAGTACTTC

j_gene: TRBJ2-5
d_gene: TRBD2
abundance: .
v_gene: TRBV10-3
CDR3aa: CAISGPSGGRETQYF
CDR3nt: TGTGCCATCAGCGGGCCTAGCGGGGGGAGAGAGACCCAGTACTTC

j_gene: TRBJ2-5
d_gene: TRBD1
abundance: .
v_gene: TRBV18
CDR3aa: CASSDRVNYNEQYF
CDR3nt: TGTGCCAGCTCAGACAGGGTGAACTACAATGAGCAGTACTTC

j_gene: TRBJ2-1
d_gene: TRBD2
abundance: few
v_gene: TRBV10-1
CDR3aa: CASSVGTSAFDEQFF
CDR3nt: TGCGCCAGCAGTGTGGGGACTAGCGCCTTTGATGAGCAGTTCTTC

j_gene: TRBJ2-7
d_gene: .
abundance: .
v_gene: TRBV11-2
CDR3aa: CASSDSGTPRDDEQYF
CDR3nt: TGTGCCAGCAGCGACTCCGGGACTCCCAGGGATGATGAGCAGTACTTC

j_gene: TRBJ2-3
d_gene: TRBD1
abundance: .
v_gene: TRBV7-2
CDR3aa: CASGPQRQGPTDTQYF
CDR3nt: TGTGCCAGCGGCCCCCAACGACAGGGGCCCACAGATACGCAGTATTTT

j_gene: TRBJ2-6
d_gene: .
abundance: few
v_gene: TRBV6-4
CDR3aa: CASSALSGANVLTF
CDR3nt: TGTGCCAGCAGTGCCCTCTCTGGGGCCAACGTCCTGACTTTC

j_gene: TRBJ2-5
d_gene: TRBD2
abundance: few
v_gene: TRBV7-9
CDR3aa: CASSSGLAASYF
CDR3nt: TGTGCCAGCAGCTCGGGACTAGCGGCTTCGTACTTC

j_gene: TRBJ2-7
d_gene: TRBD1
abundance: .
v_gene: TRBV6-2/TRBV6-3
CDR3aa: CASSYLGTATEEQYF
CDR3nt: TGTGCCAGCAGTTACTTGGGGACAGCGACGGAGGAGCAGTACTTC

j_gene: TRBJ2-5
d_gene: .
abundance: .
v_gene: TRBV20-1
CDR3aa: CSARKDWKETQYF
CDR3nt: TGCAGTGCTAGAAAGGATTGGAAAGAGACCCAGTACTTC

j_gene: TRBJ2-3
d_gene: TRBD2
abundance: few
v_gene: TRBV6-2/TRBV6-3
CDR3aa: CASRPTSKDTQYF
CDR3nt: TGTGCCAGCAGACCGACTAGCAAAGATACGCAGTATTTT

j_gene: TRBJ2-2
d_gene: .
abundance: .
v_gene: TRBV9
CDR3aa: CASSVAGTHTGELFF
CDR3nt: TGTGCCAGCAGCGTAGCAGGGACTCACACCGGGGAGCTGTTTTTT

j_gene: TRBJ2-7
d_gene: .
abundance: few
v_gene: TRBV7-2
CDR3aa: CASTNPGIPYEQYF
CDR3nt: TGTGCCAGCACCAATCCGGGGATACCCTACGAGCAGTACTTC

j_gene: TRBJ1-4
d_gene: TRBD1
abundance: many
v_gene: TRBV4-2
CDR3aa: CASSPNWGTGGTTNEKLFF
CDR3nt: TGTGCCAGCAGCCCAAACTGGGGGACAGGGGGGACAACTAATGAAAAACTGTTTTTT

j_gene: TRBJ2-3
d_gene: .
abundance: .
v_gene: TRBV24-1
CDR3aa: CATLGGHTDTQYF
CDR3nt: TGTGCCACCCTCGGGGGGCACACAGATACGCAGTATTTT

j_gene: TRBJ2-1
d_gene: .
abundance: once
v_gene: TRBV12-3/TRBV12-4
CDR3aa: CASSPTRDIEQFF
CDR3nt: TGCGCCAGCAGTCCGACTCGGGACATTGAGCAGTTCTTC

j_gene: TRBJ1-4
d_gene: .
abundance: many
v_gene: TRBV10-3
CDR3aa: CAISGSRNEKLFF
CDR3nt: TGTGCCATCAGCGGAAGTCGGAATGAAAAACTGTTTTTT

j_gene: TRBJ2-1
d_gene: TRBD2
abundance: .
v_gene: TRBV10-3
CDR3aa: CAISESGGLAVNEQFF
CDR3nt: TGTGCCATCAGTGAGTCGGGCGGACTAGCGGTAAATGAGCAGTTCTTC

j_gene: TRBJ2-3
d_gene: TRBD1
abundance: .
v_gene: TRBV6-6
CDR3aa: CASSYYRGTEITDTQYF
CDR3nt: TGTGCCAGCAGTTACTACCGAGGGACAGAGATCACAGATACGCAGTATTTT

j_gene: TRBJ2-1
d_gene: .
abundance: few
v_gene: TRBV20-1
CDR3aa: CSWMGNNEQFF
CDR3nt: TGCAGTTGGATGGGGAACAATGAGCAGTTCTTC

j_gene: TRBJ2-7
d_gene: TRBD2
abundance: .
v_gene: TRBV2
CDR3aa: CASSPERESYNEQYF
CDR3nt: TGTGCCAGCAGCCCTGAGCGGGAGTCCTACAATGAGCAGTACTTC

j_gene: TRBJ1-5
d_gene: TRBD1
abundance: .
v_gene: TRBV6-2/TRBV6-3
CDR3aa: CASSPGGGLFQPQHF
CDR3nt: TGTGCCAGCAGCCCAGGGGGAGGCCTTTTTCAGCCCCAGCATTTT

j_gene: TRBJ2-1
d_gene: TRBD2
abundance: .
v_gene: TRBV5-1
CDR3aa: CASSLYGGGSSYNEQFF
CDR3nt: TGCGCCAGCAGCTTGTATGGCGGGGGTAGCTCCTACAATGAGCAGTTCTTC

j_gene: TRBJ2-3
d_gene: .
abundance: .
v_gene: TRBV6-6
CDR3aa: CASRQQGRADTQYF
CDR3nt: TGTGCCAGCAGGCAACAGGGAAGAGCAGATACGCAGTATTTT

j_gene: TRBJ1-1
d_gene: .
abundance: .
v_gene: TRBV9
CDR3aa: CASSVLGPLDTEAFF
CDR3nt: TGTGCCAGCAGCGTACTCGGACCCTTGGACACTGAAGCTTTCTTT

j_gene: TRBJ2-3
d_gene: .
abundance: many
v_gene: TRBV6-6
CDR3aa: CASSLQGDTQYF
CDR3nt: TGTGCCAGCAGTTTACAGGGAGATACGCAGTATTTT

j_gene: TRBJ2-5
d_gene: .
abundance: .
v_gene: TRBV21-1
CDR3aa: CASSKLRVRGQETQYF
CDR3nt: TGTGCCAGCAGCAAACTAAGGGTCAGGGGGCAAGAGACCCAGTACTTC

j_gene: TRBJ2-5
d_gene: .
abundance: few
v_gene: TRBV29-1
CDR3aa: CTVIRQGREAQYF
CDR3nt: TGCACCGTAATAAGACAGGGAAGGGAGGCCCAGTACTTC

j_gene: TRBJ2-5
d_gene: TRBD2
abundance: once
v_gene: TRBV24-1
CDR3aa: CATSDANSGGAYNEQYF
CDR3nt: TGTGCCACCAGTGATGCCAATAGCGGGGGGGCTTACAATGAGCAGTACTTC

j_gene: TRBJ2-5
d_gene: TRBD2
abundance: .
v_gene: TRBV28
CDR3aa: CASSSVAGEGNEQYF
CDR3nt: TGTGCCAGCAGTTCTGTAGCGGGAGAGGGCAATGAGCAGTACTTC

j_gene: TRBJ2-4
d_gene: .
abundance: .
v_gene: TRBV7-2
CDR3aa: CASSLGASGEGAKNIQYF
CDR3nt: TGTGCCAGCAGCTTAGGAGCCTCAGGGGAGGGGGCCAAAAACATTCAGTACTTC

j_gene: TRBJ2-7
d_gene: TRBD2
abundance: .
v_gene: TRBV6-2/TRBV6-3
CDR3aa: CASSSGLAGARGREQYF
CDR3nt: TGTGCCAGCAGTTCGGGACTAGCGGGGGCCCGTGGGCGCGAGCAGTACTTC

j_gene: TRBJ2-5
d_gene: TRBD2
abundance: few
v_gene: TRBV4-3
CDR3aa: CASSQVSSGRETQYF
CDR3nt: TGCGCCAGCAGCCAAGTGTCCAGCGGGAGAGAGACCCAGTACTTC

j_gene: TRBJ1-1
d_gene: .
abundance: .
v_gene: TRBV7-3
CDR3aa: CASSLTPDTEAFF
CDR3nt: TGTGCCAGCAGCTTAACCCCCGACACTGAAGCTTTCTTT

j_gene: TRBJ2-1
d_gene: .
abundance: .
v_gene: TRBV7-9
CDR3aa: CASNLRRDTESQETQFF
CDR3nt: TGTGCCAGCAACCTCCGGCGGGACACAGAAAGTCAAGAGACCCAGTTCTTC

j_gene: TRBJ2-5
d_gene: TRBD2
abundance: few
v_gene: TRBV6-2/TRBV6-3
CDR3aa: CASSTSGGTFETQYF
CDR3nt: TGTGCCAGCAGTACTAGCGGGGGGACCTTTGAGACCCAGTACTTC

j_gene: TRBJ2-7
d_gene: .
abundance: .
v_gene: TRBV6-6
CDR3aa: CASNEPPNEQYF
CDR3nt: TGTGCCAGCAACGAGCCTCCCAACGAGCAGTACTTC

j_gene: TRBJ2-7
d_gene: .
abundance: few
v_gene: TRBV27
CDR3aa: CASSLRFYQAGGVSYEQYF
CDR3nt: TGTGCCAGCAGTTTACGGTTTTATCAAGCAGGGGGGGTCTCCTACGAGCAGTACTTC

j_gene: TRBJ1-1
d_gene: .
abundance: .
v_gene: TRBV19
CDR3aa: CASSFPGKGKGQAFF
CDR3nt: TGTGCCAGTAGTTTCCCGGGTAAGGGGAAGGGACAAGCTTTCTTT

j_gene: TRBJ2-3
d_gene: .
abundance: .
v_gene: TRBV14
CDR3aa: CASSPLGVTDTQYF
CDR3nt: TGTGCCAGCAGCCCTTTAGGAGTCACAGATACGCAGTATTTT

j_gene: TRBJ2-3
d_gene: TRBD2
abundance: few
v_gene: TRBV20-1
CDR3aa: CSATPPSGGTDTQYF
CDR3nt: TGCAGTGCCACCCCCCCTAGCGGGGGCACAGATACGCAGTATTTT

j_gene: TRBJ1-2
d_gene: .
abundance: .
v_gene: TRBV6-5
CDR3aa: CASTRGPDYGYTF
CDR3nt: TGTGCCAGCACCAGGGGCCCCGACTATGGCTACACCTTC

j_gene: TRBJ2-5
d_gene: .
abundance: many
v_gene: TRBV29-1
CDR3aa: CSVAGTQETQYF
CDR3nt: TGCAGCGTTGCCGGGACCCAAGAGACCCAGTACTTC

j_gene: TRBJ1-2
d_gene: .
abundance: .
v_gene: TRBV20-1
CDR3aa: CSARDQGHGYTF
CDR3nt: TGCAGTGCTAGAGATCAGGGGCATGGCTACACCTTC

j_gene: TRBJ2-5
d_gene: .
abundance: .
v_gene: TRBV2
CDR3aa: CASSERTDLTQYF
CDR3nt: TGTGCCAGCAGTGAACGGACCGACCTGACCCAGTACTTC